Shown below are 14 T cell receptor beta chains from a single sample sequenced in a study of OX40 agonist ivuxolimab in advanced cancers. Libraries came from the immunoSEQ multiplex PCR assay. This immuneACCESS table, as held by TCRdb, lists in-frame sequences with V and J called but not all clones. Of the missing ones, under half trace to an unresolved V gene in checked studies; the others have no known cause. This sample comprises around 71,000 clones, 85% to 90% of them detected only once. Roughly 0.99% of the sample is held by the ten biggest clonotypes. The specimen comprised CD4+ or CD8+ T cells sorted from blood, sampled in a trial of the OX40 agonist ivuxolimab. The receptors derive from an adult with an advanced solid tumor such as melanoma, head and neck, liver or kidney cancer.

The J gene is TRBJ1-6, the V gene TRBV28; D is uncertain. The length of the CDR3 is 13 residues. V was pared by 4 bases and J by 8 bases, with 9 bases between. Germline V gene sequence: CDR1 MDHEN, CDR2 SYDVKM. CDR3 sequence (DNA): TGTGCCAGCAGTTCAGCCAGCCATTCACCCCTCCACTTT. Residues: CASSSASHSPLHF.

This chain connects TRBV11-3 to TRBJ1-6; unclear D gene. Germline CDR1 reads SGHNT; CDR2 reads YENEEA. V lost 0 bases and J 7 bases, leaving 4 bases between the germline ends. This CDR3 has 13 residues. CDR3 loop: CASSLDGNSPLHF. The CDR3 DNA reads TGTGCCAGCAGCTTAGATGGCAATTCACCCCTCCACTTT.

In this sample, this clone turned up once. The gene calls are TRBV19 and TRBJ1-2, with a possible D match to TRBD1 (6 bases). There are 13 residues in the CDR3. V was pared by 8 bases and J by 8 bases, with 18 bases between. Germline V gives CDR1 LNHDA, CDR2 SQIVND (reference sequence). The CDR3 DNA sequence: TGTGCCAGTCGGACAGACCCAGGGGCCGGCTACACCTTC. Encoded protein: CASRTDPGAGYTF.

The CDR3 nucleotides are TGTGCCAGCATGAGGACAGGAGGCACAGATACGCAGTATTTT. Amino acid sequence: CASMRTGGTDTQYF. The chain carries TRBV2 and TRBJ2-3, with TRBD1 matching 7 bases. The CDR3 has 14 residues. The germline CDR1 and CDR2 sequences are SNHLY and FYNNEI. V trimming: 7 bases; J trimming: 1 base; junction bases outside the gene matches: 5.

V and J are TRBV5-1 and TRBJ1-1; 11 bases line up with TRBD1. Unmatched junction bases numbered 6, after V lost 4 bases and J lost 7 bases. The CDR3 length is 14 residues. Looked up from germline, CDR1 is SGHRS and CDR2 is YFSETQ. The CDR3 coding sequence is TGCGCCAGCAGCCCGGGACAGGGGGATGGTGAAGCTTTCTTT. Translated: CASSPGQGDGEAFF.

This chain uses TRBV25-1 with TRBJ2-7, with 7 bases that match TRBD1. CDR3 length: 14 residues. The V gene end was trimmed by 5 bases and the J gene end by 1 base; junction bases not matched to a gene: 5. Germline loops: CDR1 MGHDK, CDR2 SYGVNS. The CDR3, as DNA: TGTGCCAGCAGTATTCCGGGACAGTCCTACGAGCAGTACTTC. Residues: CASSIPGQSYEQYF.

V gene TRBV19 combines with J gene TRBJ2-7; D unclear. The CDR3 covers 14 residues. Trimming shortened V by 6 bases and J by 0 bases, and 12 bases separated the two germline ends. CDR1 and CDR2 (germline): LNHDA, SQIVND (reference sequence). The CDR3 DNA is TGTGCCAGTAGGCCCGACCCGAGCTCCTACGAGCAGTACTTC. This gives the protein CASRPDPSSYEQYF.

V and J are TRBV7-9 and TRBJ1-2; 7 nucleotides agree with TRBD1. CDR1 SEHNR and CDR2 FQNEAQ come from the germline V gene (reference sequence). V lost 5 bases to trimming and J lost 4 bases; unmatched junction nucleotides: 7. The CDR3 is made up of 14 amino acids. In DNA form, the CDR3 reads TGTGCCAGCAGCGCGGACAGGCCATTCTATGGCTACACCTTC. This codes for CASSADRPFYGYTF.

As to this clone: The junction and the germline gene differ at one end; a read error may be behind it. This rearrangement joins TRBV11-3 to TRBJ1-2; D gene uncertain. The germline gives CDR1 SGHNT, CDR2 YENEEA. The CDR3 covers 9 residues. CDR3 coding DNA: TGTGCCAGCAGCCTCCATAGTTTATTC. This sequence encodes CASSLHSLF. The whole variable domain, filled in from reference TRBV11-3 and TRBJ1-2, reads EAGVVQSPRYKIIEKKQPVAFWCNPISGHNTLYWYLQNLGQGPELLIRYENEEAVDDSQLPKDRFSAERLKGVDSTLKIQPAELGDSAVYLCASSLHSLFGSGTRLTVV.

This rearrangement joins TRBV4-1 to TRBJ1-6; maybe TRBD1 (5 bases). V shed 2 bases and J shed 13 bases, with 15 bases lying between them. The germline CDR1 and CDR2 sequences are MGHRA and YSYEKL. This CDR3 is 14 amino acids long. In nucleotides, the CDR3 is TGCGCCAGCAGCCAAAACCCCCTCAGGGATCCCCTCCACTTT. Amino acid sequence: CASSQNPLRDPLHF.

V and J are TRBV6-4 and TRBJ1-1; D gene uncertain. The germline gives CDR1 MRHNA, CDR2 SNTAGT. Trimming stripped 4 bases from V and 1 base from J, with 7 bases between. This CDR3 spans 13 amino acids. The CDR3 region has the DNA TGTGCCAGCAGTGTAACTTCGAACACTGAAGCTTTCTTT. Protein: CASSVTSNTEAFF.

The rearrangement links TRBV6-5 to TRBJ2-2, with 11 bases identical to TRBD2. This CDR3 contains 15 residues. From germline, CDR1 is MNHEY and CDR2 SVGAGI. Trimming took 2 bases from V and 7 from J; bases not matched to a gene: 3. DNA for the CDR3: TGTGCCAGCAGTTACGCCGGGACTAGCGGCGGGGAGCTGTTTTTT. It is translated as CASSYAGTSGGELFF.

This chain uses TRBV5-1 with TRBJ1-4, with D tentatively TRBD1 (6 bases). The V and J ends lost 2 bases and 0 bases respectively, with 8 bases between them. The CDR3 runs 15 residues. Per the germline V gene, CDR1 is SGHRS and CDR2 is YFSETQ. CDR3 protein: CASSLDRTTNEKLFF. The DNA of the CDR3 is TGCGCCAGCAGCTTAGACAGGACAACTAATGAAAAACTGTTTTTT.

This chain joins TRBV9 and TRBJ1-2, with D unclear. The CDR3 has 13 amino acids. V shed 4 bases and J shed 3 bases, with 10 bases lying between them. Looked up from germline, CDR1 is SGDLS and CDR2 is YYNGEE. CDR3 amino acids: CASSTSTYYGYTF. Here the CDR3 DNA reads TGTGCCAGCAGCACAAGTACCTACTATGGCTACACCTTC. The full variable domain, its missing parts supplied by reference TRBV9 and TRBJ1-2, is DSGVTQTPKHLITATGQRVTLRCSPRSGDLSVYWYQQSLDQGLQFLIQYYNGEERAKGNILERFSAQQFPDLHSELNLSSLELGDSALYFCASSTSTYYGYTFGSGTRLTVV.